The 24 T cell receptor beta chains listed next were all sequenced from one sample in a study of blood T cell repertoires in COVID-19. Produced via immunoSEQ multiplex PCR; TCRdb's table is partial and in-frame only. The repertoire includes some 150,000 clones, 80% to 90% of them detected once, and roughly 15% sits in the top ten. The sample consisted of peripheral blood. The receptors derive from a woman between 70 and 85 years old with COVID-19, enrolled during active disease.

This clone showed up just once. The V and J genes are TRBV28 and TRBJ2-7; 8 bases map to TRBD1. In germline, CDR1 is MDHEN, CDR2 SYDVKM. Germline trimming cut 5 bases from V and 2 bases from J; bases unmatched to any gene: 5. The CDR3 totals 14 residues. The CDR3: CASSAPGQAYEQYF. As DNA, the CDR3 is TGTGCCAGCAGTGCGCCGGGACAGGCCTACGAGCAGTACTTC.

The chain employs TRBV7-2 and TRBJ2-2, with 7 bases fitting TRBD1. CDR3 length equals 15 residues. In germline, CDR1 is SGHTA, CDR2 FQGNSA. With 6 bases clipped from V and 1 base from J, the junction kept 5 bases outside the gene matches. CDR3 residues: CASRLDRKNTGELFF. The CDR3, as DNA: TGTGCCAGCAGACTGGACAGGAAGAACACCGGGGAGCTGTTTTTT.

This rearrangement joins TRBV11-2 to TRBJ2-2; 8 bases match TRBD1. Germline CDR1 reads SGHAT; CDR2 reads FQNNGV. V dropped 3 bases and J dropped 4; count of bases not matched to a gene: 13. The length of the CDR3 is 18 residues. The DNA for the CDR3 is TGTGCCAGCAGCTTCCGCACAGGGGGAGCGATGGGCACCGGGGAGCTGTTTTTT. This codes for CASSFRTGGAMGTGELFF.

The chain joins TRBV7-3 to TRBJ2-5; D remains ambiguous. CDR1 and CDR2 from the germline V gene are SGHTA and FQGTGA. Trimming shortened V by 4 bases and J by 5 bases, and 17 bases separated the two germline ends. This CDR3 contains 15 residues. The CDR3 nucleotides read TGTGCCAGCAGCTCCACTTCGGGTCAGTGGGAGACCCAGTACTTC. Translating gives CASSSTSGQWETQYF.

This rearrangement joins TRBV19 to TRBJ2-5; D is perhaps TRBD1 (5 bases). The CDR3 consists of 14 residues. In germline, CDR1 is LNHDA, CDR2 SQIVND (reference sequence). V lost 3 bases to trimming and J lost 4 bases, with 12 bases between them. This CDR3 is CASSIAGLGETQYF. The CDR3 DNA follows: TGTGCCAGTAGTATCGCAGGGCTCGGAGAGACCCAGTACTTC.

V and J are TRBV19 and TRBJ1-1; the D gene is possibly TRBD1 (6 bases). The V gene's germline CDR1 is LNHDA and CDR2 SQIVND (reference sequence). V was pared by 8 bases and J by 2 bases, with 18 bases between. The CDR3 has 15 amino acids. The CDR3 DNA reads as TGTGCCAGTCTGGGAACCCGACAGGAAAACACTGAAGCTTTCTTT. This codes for CASLGTRQENTEAFF.

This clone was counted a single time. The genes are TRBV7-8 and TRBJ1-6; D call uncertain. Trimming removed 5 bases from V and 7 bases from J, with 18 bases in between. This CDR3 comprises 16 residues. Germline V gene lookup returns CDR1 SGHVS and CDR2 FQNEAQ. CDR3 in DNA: TGTGCCAGCAGCCCTCTCGGTGGAGCTCGCAATTCACCCCTCCACTTT. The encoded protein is CASSPLGGARNSPLHF.

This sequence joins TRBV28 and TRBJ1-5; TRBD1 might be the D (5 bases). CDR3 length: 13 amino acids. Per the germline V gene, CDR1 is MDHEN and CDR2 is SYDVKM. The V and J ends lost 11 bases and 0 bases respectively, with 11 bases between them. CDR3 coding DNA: TGTGCCGGCGGGGGGGATAGCAATCAGCCCCAGCATTTT. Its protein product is CAGGGDSNQPQHF. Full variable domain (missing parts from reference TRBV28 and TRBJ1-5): DVKVTQSSRYLVKRTGEKVFLECVQDMDHENMFWYRQDPGLGLRLIYFSYDVKMKEKGDIPEGYSVSREKKERFSLILESASTNQTSMYLCAGGGDSNQPQHFGDGTRLSIL.

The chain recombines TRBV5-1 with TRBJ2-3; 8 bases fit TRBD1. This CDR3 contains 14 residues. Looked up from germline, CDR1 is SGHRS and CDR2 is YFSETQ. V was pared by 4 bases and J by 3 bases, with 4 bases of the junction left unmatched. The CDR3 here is CASSLDRGTDTQYF. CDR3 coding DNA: TGCGCCAGCAGCCTAGACAGGGGAACAGATACGCAGTATTTT.

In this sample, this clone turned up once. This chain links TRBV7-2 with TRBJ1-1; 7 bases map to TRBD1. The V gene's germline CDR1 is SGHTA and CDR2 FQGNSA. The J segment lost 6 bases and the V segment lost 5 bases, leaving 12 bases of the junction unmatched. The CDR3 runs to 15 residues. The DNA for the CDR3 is TGTGCCAGCAGCACTAGACAGGGTGGGAGCGCTGAAGCTTTCTTT. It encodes CASSTRQGGSAEAFF. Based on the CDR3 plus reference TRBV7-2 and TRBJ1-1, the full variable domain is GAGVSQSPSNKVTEKGKDVELRCDPISGHTALYWYRQSLGQGLEFLIYFQGNSAPDKSGLPSDRFSAERTGGSVSTLTIQRTQQEDSAVYLCASSTRQGGSAEAFFGQGTRLTVV.

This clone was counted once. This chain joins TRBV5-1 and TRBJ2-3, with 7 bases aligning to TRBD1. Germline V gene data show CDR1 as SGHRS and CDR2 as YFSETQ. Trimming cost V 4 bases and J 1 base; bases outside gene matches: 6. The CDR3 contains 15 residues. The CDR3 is CASSPGTARTDTQYF. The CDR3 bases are TGCGCCAGCAGCCCGGGGACAGCTCGCACAGATACGCAGTATTTT.

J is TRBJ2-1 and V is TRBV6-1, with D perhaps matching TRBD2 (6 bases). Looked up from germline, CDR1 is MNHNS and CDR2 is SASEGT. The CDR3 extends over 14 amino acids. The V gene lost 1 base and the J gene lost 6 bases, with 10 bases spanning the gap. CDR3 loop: CASSEGLGVNEQFF. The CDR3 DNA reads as TGTGCCAGCAGTGAAGGACTAGGAGTCAATGAGCAGTTCTTC.

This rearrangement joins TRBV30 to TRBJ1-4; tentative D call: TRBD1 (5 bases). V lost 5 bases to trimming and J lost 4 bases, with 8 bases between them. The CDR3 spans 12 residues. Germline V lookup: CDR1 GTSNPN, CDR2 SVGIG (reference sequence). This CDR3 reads CAWGDSNEKLFF. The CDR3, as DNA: TGTGCCTGGGGAGACAGTAATGAAAAACTGTTTTTT.

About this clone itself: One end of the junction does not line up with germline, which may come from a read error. CDR3 sequence: CAISETSKGNEQLF. In DNA form, the CDR3 reads TGTGCCATCAGTGAGACCAGCAAGGGGAATGAGCAGCTCTTC. The rearrangement links TRBV10-3 to TRBJ2-1; D might be TRBD1 (5 bases). This CDR3 comprises 14 residues. Germline CDR1 and CDR2: ENHRY and SYGVKD.

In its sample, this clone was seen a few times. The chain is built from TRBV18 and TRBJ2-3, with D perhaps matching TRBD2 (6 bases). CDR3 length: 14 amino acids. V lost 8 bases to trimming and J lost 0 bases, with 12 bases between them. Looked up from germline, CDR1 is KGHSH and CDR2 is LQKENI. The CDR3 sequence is CASRGTASTDTQYF. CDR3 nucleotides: TGTGCCAGCCGGGGGACGGCTAGCACAGATACGCAGTATTTT. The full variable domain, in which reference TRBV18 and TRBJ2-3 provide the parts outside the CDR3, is NAGVMQNPRHLVRRRGQEARLRCSPMKGHSHVYWYRQLPEEGLKFMVYLQKENIIDESGMPKERFSAEFPKEGPSILRIQQVVRGDSAAYFCASRGTASTDTQYFGPGTRLTVL.

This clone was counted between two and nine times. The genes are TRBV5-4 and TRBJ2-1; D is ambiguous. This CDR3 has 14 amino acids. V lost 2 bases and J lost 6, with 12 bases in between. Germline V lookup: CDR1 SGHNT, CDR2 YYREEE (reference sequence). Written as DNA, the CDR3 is TGTGCCAGCAGCTTTGGTAGTTCCGCCAATGAGCAGTTCTTC. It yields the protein CASSFGSSANEQFF.

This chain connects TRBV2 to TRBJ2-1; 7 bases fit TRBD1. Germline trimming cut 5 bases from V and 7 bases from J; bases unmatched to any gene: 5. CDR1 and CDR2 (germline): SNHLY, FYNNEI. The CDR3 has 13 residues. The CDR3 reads CASSPGTANEQFF. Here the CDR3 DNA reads TGTGCCAGCAGTCCCGGGACAGCTAATGAGCAGTTCTTC. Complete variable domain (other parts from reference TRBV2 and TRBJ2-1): EPEVTQTPSHQVTQMGQEVILRCVPISNHLYFYWYRQILGQKVEFLVSFYNNEISEKSEIFDDQFSVERPDGSNFTLKIRSTKLEDSAMYFCASSPGTANEQFFGPGTRLTVL.

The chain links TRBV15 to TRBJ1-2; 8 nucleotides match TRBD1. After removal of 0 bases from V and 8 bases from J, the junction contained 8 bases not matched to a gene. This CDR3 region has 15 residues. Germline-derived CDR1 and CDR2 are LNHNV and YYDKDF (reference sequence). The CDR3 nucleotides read TGTGCCACCAGCAGAGAAGGACAGGGATTGGAGGGCTACACCTTC. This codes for CATSREGQGLEGYTF.

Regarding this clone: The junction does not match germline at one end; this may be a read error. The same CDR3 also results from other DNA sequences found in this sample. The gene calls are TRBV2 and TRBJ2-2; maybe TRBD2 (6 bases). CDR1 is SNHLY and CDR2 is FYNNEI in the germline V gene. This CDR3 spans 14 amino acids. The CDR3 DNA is TGTGCCAGCACCCAGGAGGGGCGTGGCGGGGAGTTGTTTTTT. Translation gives CASTQEGRGGELFF.

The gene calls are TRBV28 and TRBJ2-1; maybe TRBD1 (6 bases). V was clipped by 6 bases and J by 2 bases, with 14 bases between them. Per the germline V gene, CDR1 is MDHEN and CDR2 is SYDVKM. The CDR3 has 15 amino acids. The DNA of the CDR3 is TGTGCCAGCAGAAACGCCGGGACAACCTACAATGAGCAGTTCTTC. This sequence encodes CASRNAGTTYNEQFF. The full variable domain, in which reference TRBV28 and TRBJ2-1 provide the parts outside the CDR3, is DVKVTQSSRYLVKRTGEKVFLECVQDMDHENMFWYRQDPGLGLRLIYFSYDVKMKEKGDIPEGYSVSREKKERFSLILESASTNQTSMYLCASRNAGTTYNEQFFGPGTRLTVL.

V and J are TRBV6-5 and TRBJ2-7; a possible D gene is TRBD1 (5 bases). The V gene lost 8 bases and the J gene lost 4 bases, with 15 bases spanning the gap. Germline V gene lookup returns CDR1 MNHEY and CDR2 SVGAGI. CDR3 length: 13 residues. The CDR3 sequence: CASSRLGPYEQYF. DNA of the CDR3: TGTGCCAGCTCCCGCCTGGGGCCGTACGAGCAGTACTTC.

The CDR3 reads CASSAEVNTEAFF. As DNA, the CDR3 is TGTGCCAGCAGCGCTGAGGTGAACACTGAAGCTTTCTTT. The chain carries TRBV9 and TRBJ1-1, with D hard to call. There are 13 residues in the CDR3. Trimming left V 3 bases short and J 0 bases short, with 6 bases between. In germline, CDR1 is SGDLS, CDR2 YYNGEE.

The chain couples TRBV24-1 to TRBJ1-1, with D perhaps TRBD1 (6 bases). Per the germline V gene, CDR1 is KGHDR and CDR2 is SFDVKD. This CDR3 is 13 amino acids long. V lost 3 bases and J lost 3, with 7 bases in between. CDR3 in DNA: TGTGCCACCAGTGATCAGGGGCACACTGAAGCTTTCTTT. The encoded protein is CATSDQGHTEAFF.

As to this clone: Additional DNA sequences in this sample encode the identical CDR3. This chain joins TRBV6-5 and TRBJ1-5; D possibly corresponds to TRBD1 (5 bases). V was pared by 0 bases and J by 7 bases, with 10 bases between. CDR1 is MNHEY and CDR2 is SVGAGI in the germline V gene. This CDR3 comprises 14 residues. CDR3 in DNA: TGTGCCAGCAGTTACTCGCCAGGGAACCAGCCCCAGCATTTT. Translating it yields CASSYSPGNQPQHF.